The source of this T cell receptor beta chain is a study of cytomegalovirus exposure and HLA in healthy donors. Findings of the study overall: In a later analysis, compared with equally common non-associated chains, HLA-associated beta chains were more expanded.

This clone is a singleton in its sample. Its antigen remains unidentified. Germline CDR1 reads SEHNR; CDR2 reads FQNEAQ (reference sequence). The CDR3 length is 16 residues. Trimming removed 5 bases from V and 6 bases from J; junction bases left unmatched: 9. The PCR contained 60 Vbeta and 13 Jbeta primers. Original processing notes: About 10 million shared chains were among tens of millions of unique TCR beta chains counted in a later analysis. Assay used: immunoSEQ multiplex PCR; TCRdb lists only in-frame clones, some missing. V and J calls and clone size follow that table, whereas D and trimming were derived from the DNA. The sample yields about 120,000 clones, roughly 79% seen once.

Sequenced: PBMCs. The rearrangement uses TRBV7-9 and TRBJ2-3, with 12 positions matching TRBD2. This TCR derives from a woman younger than 45 in good health and CMV-seronegative. CDR3 nucleotide sequence: TGTGCCAGCAGCCCAGGACTAGCGGGGCGACGCGATACGCAGTATTTT. Residues: CASSPGLAGRRDTQYF.